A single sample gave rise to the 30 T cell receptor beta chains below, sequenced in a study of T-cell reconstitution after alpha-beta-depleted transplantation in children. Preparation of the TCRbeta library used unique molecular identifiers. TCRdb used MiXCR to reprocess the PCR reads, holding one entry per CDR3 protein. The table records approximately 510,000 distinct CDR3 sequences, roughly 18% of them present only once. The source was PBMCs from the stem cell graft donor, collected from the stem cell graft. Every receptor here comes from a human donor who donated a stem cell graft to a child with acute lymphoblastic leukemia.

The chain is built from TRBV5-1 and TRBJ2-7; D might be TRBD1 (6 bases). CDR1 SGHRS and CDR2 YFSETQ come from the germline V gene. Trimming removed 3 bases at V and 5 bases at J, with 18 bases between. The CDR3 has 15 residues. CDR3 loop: CASSSGQTSPHEQYF. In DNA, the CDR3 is TGCGCCAGCAGCTCCGGACAGACTTCACCTCACGAGCAGTACTTC. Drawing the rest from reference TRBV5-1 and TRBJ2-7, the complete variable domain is KAGVTQTPRYLIKTRGQQVTLSCSPISGHRSVSWYQQTPGQGLQFLFEYFSETQRNKGNFPGRFSGRQFSNSRSEMNVSTLELGDSALYLCASSSGQTSPHEQYFGPGTRLTVT.

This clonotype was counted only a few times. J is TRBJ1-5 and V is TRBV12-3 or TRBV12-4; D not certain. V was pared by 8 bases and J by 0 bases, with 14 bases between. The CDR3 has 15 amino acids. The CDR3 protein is CASRSLVYSNQPQHF. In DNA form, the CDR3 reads TGTGCCAGCCGAAGTTTAGTCTATAGCAATCAGCCCCAGCATTTT.

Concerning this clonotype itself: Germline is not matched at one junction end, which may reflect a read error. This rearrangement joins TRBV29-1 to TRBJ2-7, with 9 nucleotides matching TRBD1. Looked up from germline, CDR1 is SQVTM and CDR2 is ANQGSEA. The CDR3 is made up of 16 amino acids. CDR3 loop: CSVEGLQGATLYAQYF. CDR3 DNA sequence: TGCAGCGTTGAAGGCCTACAGGGGGCAACCCTCTACGCGCAGTACTTC.

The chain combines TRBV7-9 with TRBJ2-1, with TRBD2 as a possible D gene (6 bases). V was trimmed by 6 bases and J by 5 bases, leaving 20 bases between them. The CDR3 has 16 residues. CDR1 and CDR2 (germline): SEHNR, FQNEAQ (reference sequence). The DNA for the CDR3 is TGTGCCAGCAGAGTAGTGGGGCTAGCGACCCACAATGAGCAGTTCTTC. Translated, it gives CASRVVGLATHNEQFF.

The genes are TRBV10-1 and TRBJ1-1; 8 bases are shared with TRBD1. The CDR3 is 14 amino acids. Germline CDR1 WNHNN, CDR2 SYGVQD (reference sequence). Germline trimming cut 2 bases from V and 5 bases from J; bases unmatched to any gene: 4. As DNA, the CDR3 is TGCGCCAGCAGTGAGACTACAGGGGGTACTGAAGCTTTCTTT. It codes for CASSETTGGTEAFF.

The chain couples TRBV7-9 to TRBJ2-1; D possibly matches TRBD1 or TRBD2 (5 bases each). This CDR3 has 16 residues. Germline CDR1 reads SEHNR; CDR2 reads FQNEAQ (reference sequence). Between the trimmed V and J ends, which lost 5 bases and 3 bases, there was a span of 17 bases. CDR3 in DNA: TGTGCCAGCAGCAAAGGGACGTCTGCCTACTACAATGAGCAGTTCTTC. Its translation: CASSKGTSAYYNEQFF.

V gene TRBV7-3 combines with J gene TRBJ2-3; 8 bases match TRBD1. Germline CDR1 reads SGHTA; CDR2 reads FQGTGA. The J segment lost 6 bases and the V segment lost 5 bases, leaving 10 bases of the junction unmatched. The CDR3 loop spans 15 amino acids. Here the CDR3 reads CASSLRTGLADTQYF. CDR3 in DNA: TGTGCCAGCAGCCTACGGACAGGGCTAGCGGATACGCAGTATTTT.

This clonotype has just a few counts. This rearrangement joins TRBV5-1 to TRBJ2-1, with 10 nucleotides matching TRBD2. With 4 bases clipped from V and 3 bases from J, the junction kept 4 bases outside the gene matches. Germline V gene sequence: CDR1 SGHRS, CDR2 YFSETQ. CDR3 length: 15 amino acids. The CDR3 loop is CASSPGTSDYNEQFF. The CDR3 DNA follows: TGCGCCAGCAGCCCCGGGACTAGCGACTACAATGAGCAGTTCTTC.

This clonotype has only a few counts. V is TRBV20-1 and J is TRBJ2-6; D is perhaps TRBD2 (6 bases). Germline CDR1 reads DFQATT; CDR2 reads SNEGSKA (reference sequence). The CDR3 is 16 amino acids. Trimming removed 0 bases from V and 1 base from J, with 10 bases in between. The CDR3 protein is CSARDWAGSGANVLTF. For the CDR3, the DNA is TGCAGTGCTAGAGATTGGGCGGGGTCTGGGGCCAACGTCCTGACTTTC.

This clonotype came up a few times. The CDR3 sequence: CASSLEAGLMETQYF. CDR3 nucleotides: TGCGCCAGCAGCTTAGAAGCGGGGTTGATGGAGACCCAGTACTTC. The V gene is TRBV5-1, the J gene TRBJ2-5; 7 bases are shared with TRBD2. V gave up 2 bases and J gave up 5 bases; unmatched junction bases: 9. Germline assignment: CDR1 SGHRS and CDR2 YFSETQ. The CDR3 extends over 15 amino acids.

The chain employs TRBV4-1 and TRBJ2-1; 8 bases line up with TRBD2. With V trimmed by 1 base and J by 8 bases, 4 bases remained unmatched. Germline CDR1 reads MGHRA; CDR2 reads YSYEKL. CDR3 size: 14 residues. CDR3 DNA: TGCGCCAGCAGCCAAGCGGGGGGGGACGATGAGCAGTTCTTC. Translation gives CASSQAGGDDEQFF.

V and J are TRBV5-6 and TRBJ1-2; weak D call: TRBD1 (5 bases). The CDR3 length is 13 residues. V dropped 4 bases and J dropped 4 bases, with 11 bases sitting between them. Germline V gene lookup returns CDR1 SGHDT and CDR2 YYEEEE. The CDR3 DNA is TGTGCCAGCAGCGGGGGACCTCGCTATGGCTACACCTTC. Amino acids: CASSGGPRYGYTF.

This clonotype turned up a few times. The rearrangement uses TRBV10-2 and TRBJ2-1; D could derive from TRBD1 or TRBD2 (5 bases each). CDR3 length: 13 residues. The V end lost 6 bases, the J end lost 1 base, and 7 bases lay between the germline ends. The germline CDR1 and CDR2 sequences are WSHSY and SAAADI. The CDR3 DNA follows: TGCGCCAGCAGGGGACGGTCCTACAATGAGCAGTTCTTC. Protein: CASRGRSYNEQFF.

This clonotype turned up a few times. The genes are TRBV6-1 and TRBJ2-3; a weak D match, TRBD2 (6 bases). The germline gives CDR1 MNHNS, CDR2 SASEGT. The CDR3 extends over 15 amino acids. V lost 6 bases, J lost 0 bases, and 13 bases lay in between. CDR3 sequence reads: CASRVRDSSTDTQYF. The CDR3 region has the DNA TGTGCCAGCAGAGTCCGGGACTCAAGCACAGATACGCAGTATTTT.

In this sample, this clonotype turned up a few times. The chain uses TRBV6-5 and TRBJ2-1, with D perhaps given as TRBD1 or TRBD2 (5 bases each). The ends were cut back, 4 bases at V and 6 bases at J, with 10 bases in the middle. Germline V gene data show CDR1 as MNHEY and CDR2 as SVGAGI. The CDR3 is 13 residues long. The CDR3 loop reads CASSFGTLNEQFF. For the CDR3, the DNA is TGTGCCAGCAGTTTCGGGACCCTCAATGAGCAGTTCTTC.

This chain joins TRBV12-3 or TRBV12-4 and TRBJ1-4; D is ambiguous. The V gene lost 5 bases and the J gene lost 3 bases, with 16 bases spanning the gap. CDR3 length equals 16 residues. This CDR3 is CASSLRVGPSNEKLFF. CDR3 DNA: TGTGCCAGCAGTCTTAGAGTAGGGCCTTCTAATGAAAAACTGTTTTTT.

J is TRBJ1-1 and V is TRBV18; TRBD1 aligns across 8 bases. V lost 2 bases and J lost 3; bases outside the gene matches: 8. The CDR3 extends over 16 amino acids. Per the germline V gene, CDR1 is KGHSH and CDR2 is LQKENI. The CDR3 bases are TGTGCCAGCTCACCAAACAGGGGGACGCGGGACACTGAAGCTTTCTTT. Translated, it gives CASSPNRGTRDTEAFF.

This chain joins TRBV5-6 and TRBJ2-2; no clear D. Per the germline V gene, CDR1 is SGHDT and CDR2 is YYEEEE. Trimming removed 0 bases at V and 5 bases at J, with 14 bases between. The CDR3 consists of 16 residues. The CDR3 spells CASSLAWMATTGELFF. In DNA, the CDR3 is TGTGCCAGCAGCTTGGCGTGGATGGCGACGACCGGGGAGCTGTTTTTT.

The CDR3 sequence: CASSSPWTSRVHEQYF. The CDR3 DNA sequence: TGTGCCAGCAGTTCCCCGTGGACTAGCCGCGTACACGAGCAGTACTTC. V gene TRBV12-3 or TRBV12-4 combines with J gene TRBJ2-7; 8 bases match TRBD2. V gave up 4 bases and J gave up 5 bases; unmatched junction bases: 13. The CDR3 is made up of 16 amino acids.

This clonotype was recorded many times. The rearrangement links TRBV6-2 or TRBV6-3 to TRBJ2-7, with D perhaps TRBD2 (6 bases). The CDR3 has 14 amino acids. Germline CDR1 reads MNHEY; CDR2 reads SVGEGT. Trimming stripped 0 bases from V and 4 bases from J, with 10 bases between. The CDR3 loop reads CASSYSGGPYEQYF. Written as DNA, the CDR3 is TGTGCCAGCAGTTACTCAGGAGGGCCTTACGAGCAGTACTTC.

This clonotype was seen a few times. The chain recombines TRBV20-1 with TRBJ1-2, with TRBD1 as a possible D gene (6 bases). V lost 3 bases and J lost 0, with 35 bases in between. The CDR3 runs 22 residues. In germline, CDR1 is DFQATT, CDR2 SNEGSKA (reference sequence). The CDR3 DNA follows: TGCAGTGCTAGGAGTCCCAGAGTCAATAGAGTCCTTGGGGGGCTGGCTAACTATGGCTACACCTTC. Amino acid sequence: CSARSPRVNRVLGGLANYGYTF.

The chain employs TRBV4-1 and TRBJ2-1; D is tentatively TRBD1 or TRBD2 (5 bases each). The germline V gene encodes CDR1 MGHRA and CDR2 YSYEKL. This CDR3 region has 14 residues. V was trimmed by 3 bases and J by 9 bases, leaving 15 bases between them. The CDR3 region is CASSQRYSGGEQFF. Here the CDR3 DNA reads TGCGCCAGCAGCCAGCGATACTCTGGGGGTGAGCAGTTCTTC.

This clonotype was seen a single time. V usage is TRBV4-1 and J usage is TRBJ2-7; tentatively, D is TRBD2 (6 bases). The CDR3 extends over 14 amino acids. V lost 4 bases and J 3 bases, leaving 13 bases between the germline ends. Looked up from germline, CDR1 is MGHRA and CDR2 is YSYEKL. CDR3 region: CASSPQWRGYEQYF. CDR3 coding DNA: TGCGCCAGCAGCCCGCAATGGAGGGGCTACGAGCAGTACTTC.

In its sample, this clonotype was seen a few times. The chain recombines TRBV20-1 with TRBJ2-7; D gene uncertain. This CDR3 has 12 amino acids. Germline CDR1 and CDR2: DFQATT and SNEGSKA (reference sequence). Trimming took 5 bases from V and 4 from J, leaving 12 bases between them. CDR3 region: CSADMEPYEQYF. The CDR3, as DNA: TGCAGTGCTGACATGGAACCTTACGAGCAGTACTTC.

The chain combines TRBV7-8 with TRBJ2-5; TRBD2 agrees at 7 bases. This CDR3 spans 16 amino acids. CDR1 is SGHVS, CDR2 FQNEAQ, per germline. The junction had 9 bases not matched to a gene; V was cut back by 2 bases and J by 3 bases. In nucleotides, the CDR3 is TGTGCCAGCAGCTTAATATGGTCGGCGGGAGAAGAGACCCAGTACTTC. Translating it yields CASSLIWSAGEETQYF.

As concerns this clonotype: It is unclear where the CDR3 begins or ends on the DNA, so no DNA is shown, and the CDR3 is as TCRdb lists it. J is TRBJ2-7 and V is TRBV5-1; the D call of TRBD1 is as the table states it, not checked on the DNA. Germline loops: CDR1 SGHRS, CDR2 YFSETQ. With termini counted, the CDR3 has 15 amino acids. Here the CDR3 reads CASSFGPGGAYEQYF.

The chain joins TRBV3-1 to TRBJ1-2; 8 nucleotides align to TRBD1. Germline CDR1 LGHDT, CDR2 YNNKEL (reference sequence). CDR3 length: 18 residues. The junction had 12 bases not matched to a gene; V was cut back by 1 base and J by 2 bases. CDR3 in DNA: TGTGCCAGCAGCCAAGGCGGGACAGGAAGCTATGTGAACTATGGCTACACCTTC. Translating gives CASSQGGTGSYVNYGYTF.

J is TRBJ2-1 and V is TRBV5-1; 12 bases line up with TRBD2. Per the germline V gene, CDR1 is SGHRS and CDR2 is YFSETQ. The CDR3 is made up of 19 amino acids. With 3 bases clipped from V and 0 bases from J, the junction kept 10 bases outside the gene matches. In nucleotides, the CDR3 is TGCGCCAGCAGCTGGCGGAGGACTAGCGGGACACGCTCCTACAATGAGCAGTTCTTC. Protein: CASSWRRTSGTRSYNEQFF.

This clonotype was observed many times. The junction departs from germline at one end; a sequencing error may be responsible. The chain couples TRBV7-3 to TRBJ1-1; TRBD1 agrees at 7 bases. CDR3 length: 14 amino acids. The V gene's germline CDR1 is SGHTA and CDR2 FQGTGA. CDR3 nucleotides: TGTGCCAGCAGCGTAACAGGGGTGAACACTGAAGCTTTCTTT. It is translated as CASSVTGVNTEAFF.

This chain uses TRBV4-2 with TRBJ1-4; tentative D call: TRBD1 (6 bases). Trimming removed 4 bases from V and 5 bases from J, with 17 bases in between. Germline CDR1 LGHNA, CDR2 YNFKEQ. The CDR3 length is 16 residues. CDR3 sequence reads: CASSLRKGTPNEKLFF. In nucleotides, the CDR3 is TGTGCCAGCAGCCTGAGGAAAGGGACACCAAATGAAAAACTGTTTTTT.